The rows below give T cell receptor beta chains drawn from one sample of a study of shared clonotypes between healthy human individuals. Only in-frame clones appear in the TCRdb table, and some are missing; sequencing was by immunoSEQ multiplex PCR. The profile shows roughly 2.1 million clones, under 95% of them singletons. The sample consisted of naive CD8+ T cells from PBMCs. Receptors were obtained from a man between 18 and 29 years old in good health. Some clones in this sample may be carry-over from other donors' samples. The CDR3 runs from the conserved cysteine through the conserved F or W. Each record gives: V gene, clone size, J gene, D gene, CDR3 protein, CDR3 DNA. D genes are given only for firm matches. Size tells how often a clone was seen (once, few, many) or the class of an expanded clone, and some rows leave it out.

TRBV11-3	.	TRBJ2-3	.	CASSWAPTDTQYF	TGTGCCAGCAGCTGGGCGCCCACAGATACGCAGTATTTT
TRBV11-2	.	TRBJ1-1	.	CASSYFSLRGTEAFF	TGTGCCAGCAGTTACTTCAGCCTTCGGGGAACTGAAGCTTTCTTT
TRBV7-9	.	TRBJ2-1	.	CASSFGAGHEQFF	TGTGCCAGCAGCTTTGGCGCAGGGCATGAGCAGTTCTTC
TRBV5-6	once	TRBJ2-2	.	CASSLGTTGELFF	TGTGCCAGCAGCTTGGGTACCACTGGGGAGCTGTTTTTT
TRBV11-2	.	TRBJ1-4	.	CASSHTAGAEDEKLFF	TGTGCCAGCAGCCACACGGCGGGGGCGGAGGATGAAAAACTGTTTTTT
TRBV7-9	.	TRBJ2-2	TRBD2	CASSGLAGITGELFF	TGTGCCAGCAGCGGACTAGCGGGAATAACCGGGGAGCTGTTTTTT
TRBV6-5	.	TRBJ2-1	TRBD2	CASSDGAGEYNEQFF	TGTGCCAGCAGCGACGGGGCGGGAGAGTACAATGAGCAGTTCTTC
TRBV12-5	.	TRBJ2-1	.	CASGLEVYNEQFF	TGTGCTAGTGGTTTGGAGGTTTACAATGAGCAGTTCTTC
TRBV7-9	.	TRBJ2-2	.	CASSPRLVNTGELFF	TGTGCCAGCAGCCCGCGGTTGGTGAACACCGGGGAGCTGTTTTTT
TRBV27	few	TRBJ2-7	.	CASSWGVSYEQYF	TGTGCCAGCAGTTGGGGGGTTTCCTACGAGCAGTACTTC
TRBV4-3	.	TRBJ2-3	.	CASSQVWPDTQYF	TGCGCCAGCAGCCAAGTTTGGCCAGATACGCAGTATTTT
TRBV25-1	.	TRBJ2-3	.	CASSELGRYTDTQYF	TGTGCCAGCAGTGAATTAGGGCGGTACACAGATACGCAGTATTTT
TRBV9	few	TRBJ1-1	TRBD1	CASSVGRTGVMNTEAFF	TGTGCCAGCAGCGTAGGGCGGACAGGGGTCATGAACACTGAAGCTTTCTTT
TRBV5-6	.	TRBJ2-5	TRBD2	CASSLARAGGPETQYF	TGTGCCAGCAGCTTGGCCAGAGCGGGAGGGCCGGAGACCCAGTACTTC
TRBV27	once	TRBJ1-1	.	CASSYGGNTEAFF	TGTGCCAGCAGTTACGGAGGGAACACTGAAGCTTTCTTT
TRBV28	.	TRBJ1-5	.	CASSLNTRGQPQHF	TGTGCCAGCAGTTTAAATACGCGAGGGCAGCCCCAGCATTTT
TRBV11-2	.	TRBJ1-4	.	CASSSSSRGGGEKLFF	TGTGCCAGCAGCTCTTCCTCCAGGGGAGGTGGCGAAAAACTGTTTTTT
TRBV11-2	.	TRBJ1-1	.	CASSYGTVLSNTEAFF	TGTGCCAGCAGCTACGGTACGGTTCTGTCGAACACTGAAGCTTTCTTT
TRBV5-6	.	TRBJ2-7	TRBD1	CASSLAVGTGFTGYEQYF	TGTGCCAGCAGCTTGGCGGTGGGGACAGGGTTTACCGGTTACGAGCAGTACTTC
TRBV7-9	.	TRBJ2-7	.	CASSLGGIPSYEQYF	TGTGCCAGCAGCTTAGGGGGGATTCCTTCCTACGAGCAGTACTTC
TRBV27	.	TRBJ2-5	.	CASSLQAGYQETQYF	TGTGCCAGCAGTTTACAGGCGGGGTACCAAGAGACCCAGTACTTC
TRBV27	.	TRBJ2-7	.	CASSLLATSYEQYF	TGTGCCAGCAGTTTACTAGCTACCTCCTACGAGCAGTACTTC
TRBV27	.	TRBJ1-2	TRBD1	CASSLGTGDGYTF	TGTGCCAGCAGTTTAGGGACAGGGGACGGCTACACCTTC
TRBV28	.	TRBJ2-7	.	CASSLLAASSYEQYF	TGTGCCAGCAGTTTGTTGGCTGCAAGCTCCTACGAGCAGTACTTC
TRBV5-6	.	TRBJ2-5	TRBD2	CASSDERGLLETQYF	TGTGCCAGCAGCGATGAAAGGGGACTATTGGAGACCCAGTACTTC
TRBV4-1	.	TRBJ2-6	.	CASSQDRGSLRSGANVLTF	TGCGCCAGCAGCCAAGATCGAGGTAGCCTCCGCTCTGGGGCCAACGTCCTGACTTTC
TRBV11-2	once	TRBJ2-5	TRBD2	CASSFHPLAGYQETQYF	TGTGCCAGCAGCTTTCACCCACTAGCGGGATACCAAGAGACCCAGTACTTC
TRBV7-9	.	TRBJ2-1	TRBD1	CASSLRQGLIDEQFF	TGTGCCAGCAGCTTAAGACAGGGATTGATCGATGAGCAGTTCTTC
TRBV10-1	.	TRBJ2-2	.	CASSDGTFNGELFF	TGCGCCAGCAGTGACGGGACGTTTAACGGGGAGCTGTTTTTT
TRBV27	.	TRBJ2-6	.	CASSFRAGANVLTF	TGTGCCAGCAGTTTCCGGGCTGGGGCCAACGTCCTGACTTTC
TRBV5-1	.	TRBJ1-4	.	CASSLLQGIGEKLFF	TGCGCCAGCAGCTTACTACAGGGTATAGGTGAAAAACTGTTTTTT
TRBV27	.	TRBJ1-2	TRBD1	CASSLGQGARGYTF	TGTGCCAGCAGTTTAGGGCAGGGGGCCAGAGGCTACACCTTC
TRBV4-1	.	TRBJ2-3	TRBD2	CASSQGLAGVLADTQYF	TGCGCCAGCAGCCAAGGTTTAGCGGGAGTTTTGGCAGATACGCAGTATTTT
TRBV14	once	TRBJ2-7	TRBD2	CASSHLGLAGPLEQYF	TGTGCCAGCAGCCACCTAGGACTAGCGGGCCCCCTCGAGCAGTACTTC
TRBV29-1	.	TRBJ1-2	.	CSVEGARGYTF	TGCAGCGTTGAGGGGGCTCGGGGCTACACCTTC
TRBV19	.	TRBJ2-7	.	CASSEWGTSSYEQYF	TGTGCCAGTAGTGAATGGGGAACCAGCTCCTACGAGCAGTACTTC
TRBV2	.	TRBJ2-1	.	CASKGVGGDHEQFF	TGTGCCAGCAAGGGAGTAGGGGGGGACCATGAGCAGTTCTTC
TRBV5-1	.	TRBJ2-4	.	CASSGTAVGLIAKNIQYF	TGCGCCAGCAGCGGGACGGCCGTCGGCCTGATAGCCAAAAACATTCAGTACTTC
TRBV29-1	few	TRBJ1-1	.	CSVEVMGTEAFF	TGCAGCGTTGAGGTGATGGGGACTGAAGCTTTCTTT
TRBV28	.	TRBJ2-1	TRBD1	CASSITGGWVDEQFF	TGTGCCAGCAGTATTACAGGGGGCTGGGTGGATGAGCAGTTCTTC
TRBV7-9	.	TRBJ2-7	.	CASSTPSSTYEQYF	TGTGCCAGCAGCACCCCCTCCAGTACCTACGAGCAGTACTTC
TRBV5-8	.	TRBJ2-2	.	CASSLLRTGELFF	TGTGCCAGCAGCTTGCTCAGGACCGGGGAGCTGTTTTTT